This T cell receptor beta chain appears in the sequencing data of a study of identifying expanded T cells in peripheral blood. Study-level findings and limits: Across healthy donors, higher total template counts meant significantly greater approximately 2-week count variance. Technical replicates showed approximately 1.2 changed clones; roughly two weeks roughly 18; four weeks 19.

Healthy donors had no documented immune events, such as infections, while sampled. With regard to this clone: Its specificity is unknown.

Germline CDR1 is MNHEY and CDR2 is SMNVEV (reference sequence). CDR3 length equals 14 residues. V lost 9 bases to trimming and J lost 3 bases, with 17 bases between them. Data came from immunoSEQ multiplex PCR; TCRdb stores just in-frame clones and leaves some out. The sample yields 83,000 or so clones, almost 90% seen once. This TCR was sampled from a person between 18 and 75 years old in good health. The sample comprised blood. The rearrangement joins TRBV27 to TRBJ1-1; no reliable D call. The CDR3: CARLREDLDTEAFF. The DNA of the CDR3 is TGTGCCAGACTGAGGGAGGATTTGGACACTGAAGCTTTCTTT.